The clone carrying this TCR beta chain was seen a handful of times. Its antigen remains unidentified. The length of the CDR3 is 13 residues. CDR1 is SGHRS and CDR2 is YFSETQ in the germline V gene. V lost 4 bases and J 0 bases, leaving 7 bases between the germline ends. This sample stems from a study of T cell repertoires in cytomegalovirus infection. Broader study findings: HLA-C-restricted, CMV-specific TCR beta clonotypes were dominant ex vivo.

TCRdb ran MiXCR on the reads and lists one entry per CDR3 protein. The sample shows around 440,000 distinct CDR3 sequences, 11% of them seen only once. V gene TRBV5-1 combines with J gene TRBJ2-5; TRBD1 is a possible D gene (5 bases). The source material was PBMCs. This clonotype was obtained from a human donor in good health (CMV status not recorded). Some clones in this sample may be carry-over from other donors' samples. The CDR3 region is CASSNRYQETQYF. CDR3 in DNA: TGCGCCAGCAGCAACAGGTACCAAGAGACCCAGTACTTC.